This T cell receptor (beta chain) derives from a study of blood T cell repertoires in COVID-19 (dated by TCRdb to 2020 to 2021). About the investigation overall: The collaborator samples originated in the United States, Italy and Spain and spanned the acute and convalescent phases of COVID-19. Where available, HLA class I and class II types were taken from metadata supplied by the sample provider and were not determined by assay-based typing. Nearly every sample came with metadata listing a de-identified subject ID, COVID-19 status, age in years and sex. The repertoires were released in a freely available public database meant as a resource for research on the immune response to SARS-CoV-2. The prospective study material was composed of cDNA or gDNA derived from T cells, B-cell-depleted T cells, or PBMCs. Subjects who had been exposed to COVID-19, were actively infected with it, or had recovered from it provided the deeply sampled blood TCRbeta repertoires that made up the dataset. Samples came from the ongoing ImmuneRACE study (first 160 participants) plus 1,254 subjects from 6 global collaborators.

The CDR3 goes from the cysteine to the phenylalanine over 14 residues. Left in the record is the CDR3 DNA by itself, 42 bases read in frame from the first base. V is pared back by 4 bases and J by 0 bases, with 8 bases lying between the germline termini. What the authors observed across the whole study: How much clinical and demographic metadata was included differed by source and by participant, and the metadata was provided uncurated.

Participants in the prospective study were aged roughly 18 to 100 years, lived in 20 to 30 United States geographic areas, and enrolled through a virtual design. To assign participants to cohorts, the prospective study relied on clinical history that participants themselves reported in a screening survey and a study questionnaire. In the prospective study, whole blood, serum and a nasopharyngeal or oropharyngeal swab were collected from each participant by mobile phlebotomists. Prospective study participants could optionally give additional blood draws and questionnaires over a roughly 2-month period. Blood samples from the prospective study were shipped frozen or at room temperature prior to DNA extraction. The immunoSEQ Assay, a bias-controlled multiplex PCR, was used to amplify TCRbeta CDR3 regions from genomic DNA. In the paper's pipeline: Nucleated cell counts per sample were estimated from amplification of reference gene primers within the assay. To quantify the absolute abundance of each unique TCRbeta CDR3 rearrangement, sequence reads were collapsed and filtered. For each sample, productive Simpson clonality was calculated as the square root of Simpson's diversity index over productive rearrangements. TCRdb mirrors the immuneACCESS table, restricted to in-frame sequences. Some clones are absent from its copies; in checked studies, under half trace to an unresolved V gene, and the reason for the others is unknown. The D gene and trimming were derived from the DNA, and the V and J assignments and clone size from that table. For this sample there are 150,000 to 200,000 clones; about 88% appear just once. The ten largest make up 0.95% to 1.5% of the sample.

On this clone: Its antigen remains unidentified. No quality values exist for individual bases; no much larger clone is one base distant.

The specimen was PBMCs or T cells enriched from blood (not recorded which). This TCR came from a human donor with acute COVID-19. The donor label of this sample is uncertain. The rearrangement combines TRBV5-3 with TRBJ2-1, and the D gene may be TRBD2, 6 bases matching. TRBV5-3 is known as an ORF, though its function is uncertain. The bases read TGTGCCAGAAGCCCGGGGGTCTCCTACAATGAGCAGTTCTTC. It is translated as CARSPGVSYNEQFF.